Sequencing of this TCR beta chain was carried out in a study of CD8 T cells in ankylosing spondylitis. Study-wide results and caveats: Apparently characteristic of ankylosing spondylitis blood was a TCR beta motif (about 8 highly homologous variants).

This clonotype was observed many times. Its target is unknown. TCRdb independently ran MiXCR on the 5' RACE reads; one entry per CDR3 protein. The repertoire holds about 460,000 distinct CDR3 sequences, with under 5.5% as singletons. This receptor was taken from a male donor with ankylosing spondylitis. Sequencing was done on a sample of blood, either unsorted or a sorted T cell fraction (not recorded which).

The CDR3 loop reads CSVIPTSSYEQYF. CDR3 coding DNA: TGCAGTGTTATTCCGACTAGCAGCTACGAGCAGTACTTC. The genes are TRBV20-1 and TRBJ2-7, with 7 nucleotides matching TRBD2. The germline V gene has CDR1 DFQATT and CDR2 SNEGSKA (reference sequence). The trim removed 7 bases at V and 3 bases at J, leaving 9 bases unmatched. CDR3 length equals 13 residues.